These T cell receptor beta chains were read from a single sample in a study of cytomegalovirus exposure and HLA in healthy donors. Some clones are missing from TCRdb's copy, which holds only in-frame ones; the method was immunoSEQ multiplex PCR. This table has 120,000 to 150,000 clones, roughly 80% appearing once. Sequenced material: PBMCs. The receptors originated from a female donor in good health and CMV-seronegative. CDR3s include the opening cysteine and the closing phenylalanine or tryptophan. D genes are given only for firm matches. The listing skips clone size in some rows; elsewhere it reads once, few, many or a size class.

clone size: -; D gene: -; J gene: TRBJ2-1; V gene: TRBV29-1; CDR3 DNA: TGCGTCTCGGGAGTCCATGAGCAGTTCTTC; CDR3 protein: CVSGVHEQFF
clone size: -; D gene: TRBD1; J gene: TRBJ2-7; V gene: TRBV28; CDR3 DNA: TGTGCCAGCAGTTTTGTGGGGACAGCGCACTACGAGCAGTACTTC; CDR3 protein: CASSFVGTAHYEQYF
clone size: -; D gene: -; J gene: TRBJ2-7; V gene: TRBV6-5; CDR3 DNA: TGTGCCAGCAGTTACCGCTTTTCTCACAACTACGAGCAGTACTTC; CDR3 protein: CASSYRFSHNYEQYF
clone size: -; D gene: -; J gene: TRBJ1-6; V gene: TRBV30; CDR3 DNA: TGTGCCTGGAGGACAGCTTCTTCACCCCTCCACTTT; CDR3 protein: CAWRTASSPLHF
clone size: -; D gene: TRBD1; J gene: TRBJ2-2; V gene: TRBV2; CDR3 DNA: TGTGCCAGCAGTGAAGAACAGGGGAGTACCGGGGAGCTGTTTTTT; CDR3 protein: CASSEEQGSTGELFF
clone size: once; D gene: TRBD1; J gene: TRBJ1-4; V gene: TRBV6-5; CDR3 DNA: TGTGCCAGCAGTCCCCCGGGACAGATCGAAAAACTGTTTTTT; CDR3 protein: CASSPPGQIEKLFF
clone size: -; D gene: TRBD2; J gene: TRBJ2-7; V gene: TRBV5-8; CDR3 DNA: TGTGCCAGCAGTCCCGGGGGGTACGAGCAGTACTTC; CDR3 protein: CASSPGGYEQYF
clone size: -; D gene: TRBD2; J gene: TRBJ2-7; V gene: TRBV6-6; CDR3 DNA: TGTGCCAGCACGTCTATAGCGGGGACCTACGAGCAGTACTTC; CDR3 protein: CASTSIAGTYEQYF
clone size: -; D gene: -; J gene: TRBJ1-1; V gene: TRBV6-1; CDR3 DNA: TGTGCCAGCAGTGAAGCGCCTACGAGGAAAATGAACACTGAAGCTTTCTTT; CDR3 protein: CASSEAPTRKMNTEAFF
clone size: -; D gene: -; J gene: TRBJ2-3; V gene: TRBV19; CDR3 DNA: TGTGCCAGTAGTATTGTTAGCTTCCCAGATACGCAGTATTTT; CDR3 protein: CASSIVSFPDTQYF
clone size: -; D gene: -; J gene: TRBJ2-5; V gene: TRBV13; CDR3 DNA: TGTGCCAGCAGGCGGCAGGGGTACCAAGAGACCCAGTACTTC; CDR3 protein: CASRRQGYQETQYF
clone size: -; D gene: -; J gene: TRBJ2-5; V gene: TRBV7-9; CDR3 DNA: TGTGCCAGCAGCTTGATAGGGGCCGGTTTAGAGACCCAGTACTTC; CDR3 protein: CASSLIGAGLETQYF
clone size: -; D gene: -; J gene: TRBJ2-1; V gene: TRBV11-3; CDR3 DNA: TGTGCCAGCAGCCTCGCCGGGGCCTACAATGAGCAGTTCTTC; CDR3 protein: CASSLAGAYNEQFF
clone size: once; D gene: -; J gene: TRBJ2-5; V gene: TRBV7-9; CDR3 DNA: TGTGCCAGCAGCTTACAAGGGGGCCAAGAGACCCAGTACTTC; CDR3 protein: CASSLQGGQETQYF
clone size: -; D gene: TRBD2; J gene: TRBJ2-7; V gene: TRBV19; CDR3 DNA: TGTGCCAGTAGTATCACTAGCGGGAGCTACGAGCAGTACTTC; CDR3 protein: CASSITSGSYEQYF
clone size: -; D gene: -; J gene: TRBJ2-4; V gene: TRBV2; CDR3 DNA: TGTGCCAGCAGTGAACGCGGGACGGAGTACTTC; CDR3 protein: CASSERGTEYF
clone size: -; D gene: TRBD2; J gene: TRBJ2-7; V gene: TRBV29-1; CDR3 DNA: TGCAGCGTCCCGACTAGCGGGGCTCTCTACGAGCAGTACTTC; CDR3 protein: CSVPTSGALYEQYF
clone size: -; D gene: TRBD1; J gene: TRBJ2-3; V gene: TRBV4-2; CDR3 DNA: TGTGCCAGCAGCGCCGGGACAGGCCGACCGCTGACCACAGATACGCAGTATTTT; CDR3 protein: CASSAGTGRPLTTDTQYF
clone size: -; D gene: -; J gene: TRBJ2-7; V gene: TRBV6-1; CDR3 DNA: TGTGCCAGCACCCCGGAGGGACGTAGGAGCTACGAGCAGTACTTC; CDR3 protein: CASTPEGRRSYEQYF
clone size: -; D gene: -; J gene: TRBJ1-3; V gene: TRBV4-1; CDR3 DNA: TGCGCCAGCAGCCAAGATGGGGTTCTAAGGGACACATATTTT; CDR3 protein: CASSQDGVLRDTYF
clone size: -; D gene: -; J gene: TRBJ2-7; V gene: TRBV6-5; CDR3 DNA: TGTGCCAGCAGTTACTCCCGGGGGAACGAGCAGTACTTC; CDR3 protein: CASSYSRGNEQYF
clone size: once; D gene: TRBD2; J gene: TRBJ2-2; V gene: TRBV7-9; CDR3 DNA: TGTGCCAGCAGCCCAAGGGAGGGCCCATGGGCCGGGGAGCTGTTTTTT; CDR3 protein: CASSPREGPWAGELFF
clone size: -; D gene: -; J gene: TRBJ2-2; V gene: TRBV6-1; CDR3 DNA: TGTGCCAGCAGACAGGGAGCGAACACCGGGGAGCTGTTTTTT; CDR3 protein: CASRQGANTGELFF
clone size: -; D gene: -; J gene: TRBJ2-7; V gene: TRBV11-3; CDR3 DNA: TGTGCCAGCAGCTTAGATCGACTGGGAGGGCAGTACTTC; CDR3 protein: CASSLDRLGGQYF
clone size: -; D gene: -; J gene: TRBJ2-5; V gene: TRBV28; CDR3 DNA: TGTGCCAGCAGAGAGGCAGGGGTAGCGGGCGGGTCTGAGACCCAGTACTTC; CDR3 protein: CASREAGVAGGSETQYF
clone size: -; D gene: TRBD2; J gene: TRBJ2-1; V gene: TRBV10-2; CDR3 DNA: TGCGCCAGCAGTCCCGGGGAGGGAAGGGTCAATGAGCAGTTCTTC; CDR3 protein: CASSPGEGRVNEQFF
clone size: -; D gene: -; J gene: TRBJ2-2; V gene: TRBV13; CDR3 DNA: TGTGCCAGCAGCCCCCCGGCGCGGACCGGGGAGCTGTTTTTT; CDR3 protein: CASSPPARTGELFF
clone size: -; D gene: TRBD1; J gene: TRBJ1-2; V gene: TRBV5-6; CDR3 DNA: TGTGCCAGCAGTTCCGGGACAGAAGAAGGCTACACCTTC; CDR3 protein: CASSSGTEEGYTF
clone size: -; D gene: -; J gene: TRBJ2-2; V gene: TRBV5-8; CDR3 DNA: TGTGCCAGCAGCCCGAGTGTTGGCGGGGAGCTGTTTTTT; CDR3 protein: CASSPSVGGELFF
clone size: once; D gene: TRBD2; J gene: TRBJ2-2; V gene: TRBV19; CDR3 DNA: TGTGCCAGTAGTCTAGCGGGAGGGCCCAGGGAGCTGTTTTTT; CDR3 protein: CASSLAGGPRELFF
clone size: -; D gene: TRBD2; J gene: TRBJ2-3; V gene: TRBV7-6; CDR3 DNA: TGTGCCAGCAGCTTAAGCGGGGGCACAGATACGCAGTATTTT; CDR3 protein: CASSLSGGTDTQYF
clone size: -; D gene: TRBD2; J gene: TRBJ2-7; V gene: TRBV7-9; CDR3 DNA: TGTGCCAGCAGCTTACCCGGGGGGAACGAGCAGTACTTC; CDR3 protein: CASSLPGGNEQYF
clone size: -; D gene: TRBD2; J gene: TRBJ2-7; V gene: TRBV29-1; CDR3 DNA: TGCAGCGTGGCAGCGGGAGCTTCCTACGAGCAGTACTTC; CDR3 protein: CSVAAGASYEQYF
clone size: -; D gene: TRBD2; J gene: TRBJ2-5; V gene: TRBV6-1; CDR3 DNA: TGTGCCAGCAGTGATATGTCGCGGGAGTGGAAGGAGACCCAGTACTTC; CDR3 protein: CASSDMSREWKETQYF
clone size: -; D gene: TRBD1; J gene: TRBJ1-2; V gene: TRBV28; CDR3 DNA: TGTGCCAGCACAGGGGGCGCGGGAGGCTACACCTTC; CDR3 protein: CASTGGAGGYTF
clone size: -; D gene: -; J gene: TRBJ2-7; V gene: TRBV5-1; CDR3 DNA: TGCGCCAGCAGCTTATCAGGGGCCGAGCAGTACTTC; CDR3 protein: CASSLSGAEQYF
clone size: -; D gene: TRBD2; J gene: TRBJ2-4; V gene: TRBV2; CDR3 DNA: TGTGCCAGCAGTAAAGCGGGAGGAGGGAACATTCAGTACTTC; CDR3 protein: CASSKAGGGNIQYF
clone size: once; D gene: -; J gene: TRBJ1-3; V gene: TRBV19; CDR3 DNA: TGTGCCAGCGCCACAGGGTCTGGAAACACCATATATTTT; CDR3 protein: CASATGSGNTIYF
clone size: -; D gene: TRBD2; J gene: TRBJ2-4; V gene: TRBV5-1; CDR3 DNA: TGCGCCAGCAGCTTAGGACTAGCGGGAATAAACATTCAGTACTTC; CDR3 protein: CASSLGLAGINIQYF
clone size: -; D gene: -; J gene: TRBJ2-7; V gene: TRBV11-1; CDR3 DNA: TGTGCCAGCAGCTCCCTTTCCGGGACTGGAAGCTCCTACGAGCAGTACTTC; CDR3 protein: CASSSLSGTGSSYEQYF
clone size: -; D gene: -; J gene: TRBJ1-4; V gene: TRBV19; CDR3 DNA: TGTGCCAGTAGTATCCTTGAAAAACTGTTTTTT; CDR3 protein: CASSILEKLFF